This T cell receptor (beta chain) emerged from a study of CD8 T cells in ankylosing spondylitis. General study results and limits: Existing reports had already noted some motif variants in reactive arthritis synovial fluid and blood. Blood from ankylosing spondylitis patients appeared to carry a characteristic roughly 8-variant TCR beta motif. Within matched ankylosing spondylitis synovial fluid, disease-linked clones were reportedly significantly enriched.

From germline, CDR1 is MNHNS and CDR2 SASEGT. Trimming at V came to 5 bases and at J to 3 bases, leaving 7 bases not matched to a gene. CDR3 length equals 15 residues. Quantitative barcoded 5'-RACE was used to prepare TCR beta libraries. TCRdb called the 5' RACE reads again in MiXCR, with one record for every CDR3 protein. The sample includes some 450,000 distinct CDR3 sequences, roughly a sixth of them seen just once. To note about this clonotype: Its antigen remains unidentified.

Sequencing used blood, either unsorted or a sorted T cell fraction (not recorded which). The genes are TRBV6-1 and TRBJ2-3; 8 nucleotides agree with TRBD2. This sequence originates from a male donor with ankylosing spondylitis. CDR3: CASSRDAGGTDTQYF. The CDR3, as DNA: TGTGCCAGCAGTCGGGACGCGGGGGGAACAGATACGCAGTATTTT.